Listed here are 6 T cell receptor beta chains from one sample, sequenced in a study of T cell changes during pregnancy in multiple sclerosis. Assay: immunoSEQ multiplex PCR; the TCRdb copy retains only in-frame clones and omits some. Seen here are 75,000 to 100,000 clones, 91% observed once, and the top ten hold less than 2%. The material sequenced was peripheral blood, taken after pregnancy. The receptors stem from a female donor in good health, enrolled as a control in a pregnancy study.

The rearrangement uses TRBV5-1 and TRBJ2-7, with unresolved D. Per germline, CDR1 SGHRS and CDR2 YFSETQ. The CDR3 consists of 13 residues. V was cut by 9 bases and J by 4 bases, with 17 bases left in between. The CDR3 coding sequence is TGCGCCACCGCCCGAGGAACCGCGTACGAGCAGTACTTC. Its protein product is CATARGTAYEQYF.

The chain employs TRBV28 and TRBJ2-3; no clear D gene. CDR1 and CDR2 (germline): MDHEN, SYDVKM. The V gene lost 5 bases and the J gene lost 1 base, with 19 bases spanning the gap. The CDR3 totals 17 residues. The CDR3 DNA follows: TGTGCCAGCAGTCCCTTCGACAAGGCCCTCCGCACAGATACGCAGTATTTT. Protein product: CASSPFDKALRTDTQYF.

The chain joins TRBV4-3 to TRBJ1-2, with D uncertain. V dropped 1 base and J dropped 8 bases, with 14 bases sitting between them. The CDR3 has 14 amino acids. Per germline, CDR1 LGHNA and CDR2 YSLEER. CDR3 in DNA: TGCGCCAGCAGCCAAGCCGACTATCAAACGGGCTACACCTTC. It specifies CASSQADYQTGYTF.

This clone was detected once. The CDR3 here is CASSYSEGEGNEQFF. In DNA, the CDR3 is TGTGCCAGCAGTTACTCCGAAGGGGAGGGCAATGAGCAGTTCTTC. The genes are TRBV6-5 and TRBJ2-1; TRBD2 aligns across 7 bases. J gave up 6 bases and V 0 bases, and 5 bases lay outside the gene matches. This CDR3 is 15 amino acids long. The germline CDR1 and CDR2 sequences are MNHEY and SVGAGI.

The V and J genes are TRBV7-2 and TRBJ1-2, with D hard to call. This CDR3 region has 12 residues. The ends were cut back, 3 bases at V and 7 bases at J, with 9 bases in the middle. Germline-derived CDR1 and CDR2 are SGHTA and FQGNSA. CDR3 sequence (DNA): TGTGCCAGCAGCTTCTACGGGAGTGGCTACACCTTC. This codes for CASSFYGSGYTF.

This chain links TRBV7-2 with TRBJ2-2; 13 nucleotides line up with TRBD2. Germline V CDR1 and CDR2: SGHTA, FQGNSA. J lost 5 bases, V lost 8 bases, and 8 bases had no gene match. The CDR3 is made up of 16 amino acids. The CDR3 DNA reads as TGTGCCAGCGGACGACTAGCGGGGGGCGGTACCGGGGAGCTGTTTTTT. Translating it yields CASGRLAGGGTGELFF.